This T cell receptor beta chain was recorded in a study of T cells in Graves' hyperthyroidism and ophthalmopathy. Researchers took RNA transcripts and amplified the TCR beta CDR3 regions from them. Researchers ran a first-round RT-PCR on the TCR CDR3 using the HTBI primer set. Each CDR3 protein is one row after TCRdb ran MiXCR on the multiplex PCR reads. This sample carries approximately 200,000 distinct CDR3 sequences, around 18% of them seen once, and the ten largest clones take roughly two fifths. CDR1 and CDR2 (germline): SGHTA, FQGNSA. Unmatched junction bases numbered 13, after V lost 5 bases and J lost 4 bases. This CDR3 contains 17 residues. This clonotype was picked up many times. Patients showing uncontrolled infection, other autoimmune disease, pregnancy or lactation were ineligible.

This clonotype was obtained from a man aged 35 to 55 with Graves' hyperthyroidism. The material sequenced was blood. This chain connects TRBV7-2 to TRBJ2-5; 10 bases agree with TRBD1. CDR3 coding DNA: TGTGCCAGCAGCGAGAGGGGACAGGGGACCAGAGGAGAGACCCAGTACTTC. Residues: CASSERGQGTRGETQYF.